This T cell receptor beta chain was found in a study of blood T cells in healthy people across ages. Alongside a J-beta primer mix, a sample-barcoded 5' primer served in a second PCR lasting roughly 6 to 11 cycles. TCRdb redid the calling of the 5' RACE reads with MiXCR, one entry per CDR3 protein. The sample contains over 600,000 distinct CDR3 sequences, about 47% of which appear only once. Regarding this clonotype: The antigen is unknown.

From germline, CDR1 is SGHRS and CDR2 YFSETQ. The V gene lost 2 bases and the J gene lost 3 bases, with 9 bases spanning the gap. This CDR3 has 13 residues. Study-level results: It was not possible, with unsorted PBMCs, to conclusively compare naive and antigen-experienced cells.

The source material was blood. The origin of this receptor is a man at least 80 years old in good health. The chain recombines TRBV5-1 with TRBJ2-7, with D possibly matching TRBD1 (6 bases). In DNA, the CDR3 is TGCGCCAGCAGCTTCCAGGGGTTCTACGAGCAGTACTTC. It encodes CASSFQGFYEQYF. The full variable domain, with the rest looked up from reference TRBV5-1 and TRBJ2-7, is KAGVTQTPRYLIKTRGQQVTLSCSPISGHRSVSWYQQTPGQGLQFLFEYFSETQRNKGNFPGRFSGRQFSNSRSEMNVSTLELGDSALYLCASSFQGFYEQYFGPGTRLTVT.